This TCR beta chain derives from a study of blood T cell repertoires in COVID-19. In the study overall: The United States, Italy and Spain were the sources of the acute and convalescent COVID-19 samples.

V was pared by 6 bases and J by 3 bases, with 18 bases between. Germline values: CDR1 KGHSH, CDR2 LQKENI. This CDR3 has 15 amino acids. Clones were read by immunoSEQ multiplex PCR, and TCRdb kept only the in-frame ones, dropping some. This sample has about 250,000 clones, with roughly 86% found just once. The study recruited people aged 18 to 89 years across about two dozen US areas. Recovered Cohort 3 donors showed two negative PCRs, clearance, or symptom resolution. The clonotype originates from a woman aged 45-65 years who had recovered from COVID-19. The sample taken for sequencing was PBMCs or T cells enriched from blood (not recorded which). The gene calls are TRBV18 and TRBJ2-7; a weak D match, TRBD2 (5 bases). CDR3 loop: CASSPNLLGGYEQYF. DNA of the CDR3: TGTGCCAGCTCTCCCAATCTACTAGGCGGCTACGAGCAGTACTTC.